This T cell receptor beta chain was captured by sequencing in a study of T cells in Graves' hyperthyroidism and ophthalmopathy. Study conclusions and caveats: The model's output predicted ophthalmopathy at a median of roughly 6.9 months prior to onset. Appearing also in blood were most of the thyroid clonotypes expanded above 0.001.

The CDR3 has 16 amino acids. Germline CDR1 reads SGHAT; CDR2 reads FQNNGV. The V gene end was trimmed by 5 bases and the J gene end by 7 bases; junction bases not matched to a gene: 15. This clonotype was seen at least ten times. Its antigen is still unknown. TCR beta CDR3 sequences were amplified from RNA transcripts. HTBI primers were employed in a first-round RT-PCR of the TCR CDR3. TCRdb passed the multiplex PCR reads through MiXCR, listing each CDR3 protein once. Of around 350,000 distinct CDR3 sequences detected, around 13% appear once; the ten largest clones hold around a fifth. Ophthalmopathy cases scored 3 or more on the Clinical Activity Score and 4 or more on NOSPECS grade, with duration below 3 months.

Sequencing was performed on blood. This sequence joins TRBV11-2 and TRBJ2-7; TRBD2 agrees at 9 bases. The sequence came from a woman in her twenties or thirties with Graves' ophthalmopathy. The CDR3 nucleotides read TGTGCCAGCAGCCAGACTAGCGGAATCCTCTCGGGAGAGCAGTACTTC. Its translation is CASSQTSGILSGEQYF.